These 22 T cell receptor beta chains originate from one sample sequenced in a study of CD8+ T cells in alopecia areata listed by TCRdb under 2018. Pooled mouse cutaneous lymph node cells were stained for CD4, CD8alpha, NKG2D, NKG2ACE and other markers and were then sorted on a BD Influx. The library was prepared using the immunoSEQ multiplex PCR assay. For TCR sequencing, RNA was extracted from every sample and reverse transcribed into cDNA to serve as template. The clones in this table, taken by TCRdb from immuneACCESS, are in-frame only. Not every clone is retained; where verified, under half of the shortfall comes from an unresolved V gene, and the cause of the rest is unknown. Here the sample lists more than 250,000 clones, none seen once only. The ten largest account for 1.2% of the sample. Material for sequencing was CD4+ T cells sorted from a lymph node. The receptors were sampled from a C3H/HeJ mouse with alopecia areata. The haplotype of this strain at the MHC is H2-k.

This clone was recorded a few times. Gene names and germline refer to mouse. With the read ending 4 residues before the CDR3 end, the germline J gene is used to fill in that end. The chain joins TRBV29 to TRBJ2-4; TRBD2 matches 7 bases. There are 15 residues in the CDR3. Germline lookup yields CDR1 MSHET and CDR2 SYDVDS. The sequenced part of the CDR3 DNA is TGTGCTAGCAGGTGGACTGGTAACGTGTGGAAC. Translation: CASRWTGNVWN. The CDR3, in full, reads CASRWTGNVWNTLYF.

This clone was seen a handful of times. Germline and genes: mouse. The sequenced fragment ends 4 residues before the CDR3 boundary, so the rest is inferred from the germline J gene. The J gene is TRBJ1-2, the V gene TRBV13-1; D is perhaps TRBD1 (5 bases). In germline, CDR1 is NSHNY, CDR2 SYGAGN. Trimming took off 2 bases at V and 1 base at J, with 15 bases between the two ends. The CDR3 runs 16 residues. CDR3 DNA (partial): TGTGCCAGCAGTGAATCAAGACAGAGAGGAAACTCC. This translates into CASSESRQRGNS. The CDR3 reads in full as CASSESRQRGNSDYTF.

Points on this clone: Mouse gene names apply. The DNA ends 4 residues before the CDR3 does, and the rest of the CDR3 is filled in from the germline J gene. This chain connects TRBV13-3 to TRBJ2-1; a possible D gene is TRBD1 (6 bases). CDR1 is NNHDY and CDR2 is SYVADS in the germline V gene. Trimming removed 0 bases from V and 0 bases from J, with 10 bases in between. The CDR3 runs 16 residues. CDR3 residues: CASSDAGTNNYAEQFF. Incomplete CDR3 DNA: TGTGCCAGCAGTGATGCTGGGACAAATAACTATGCT.

This clone was seen more than once but under ten times. Gene names and germline refer to mouse. Coverage ceases 4 residues before the CDR3 finishes, and the germline J gene fills in the end. Within the sample, other DNA sequences also encode this same CDR3. The chain recombines TRBV5 with TRBJ2-2; TRBD1 aligns across 8 bases. The CDR3 sequence is 15 residues long. CDR1 and CDR2 from the germline V gene are LGHNA and YNLKQL (reference sequence). V shed 1 base, J shed 4 bases, and the junction held 2 bases outside the gene matches. Here the CDR3 reads CASSQVTGGTGQLYF. The sequenced part of the CDR3 DNA is TGTGCCAGCAGCCAAGTCACAGGGGGCACCGGG.

This clone was observed a handful of times. All gene names here are mouse names. The read stops 4 residues short of the end of the CDR3; the missing end is completed from the germline J gene. The sample carries other DNA sequences with the same CDR3. The V gene is TRBV31, the J gene TRBJ2-5; 9 bases map to TRBD2. From germline, CDR1 is GKSSPN and CDR2 SITVG. V trimming: 0 bases; J trimming: 3 bases; junction bases outside the gene matches: 4. The CDR3 loop spans 15 amino acids. The CDR3 loop is CAWSLGLGGQDTQYF. CDR3 bases read: TGTGCCTGGAGTCTAGGGCTGGGGGGGCAAGAC.

The sample holds a few counts of this clone. The genes and germline here are from mouse. The read falls 4 residues short of the CDR3 end, and the missing part is taken from the germline J gene. This sample includes further DNA sequences coding for the same CDR3. The chain couples TRBV13-1 to TRBJ2-1, with 7 bases lining up with TRBD2. The CDR3 extends over 15 amino acids. In germline, CDR1 is NSHNY, CDR2 SYGAGN. V trimming: 1 base; J trimming: 1 base; junction bases outside the gene matches: 2. The CDR3 sequence: CASSDSGGNYAEQFF. The DNA read from the CDR3 is TGTGCCAGCAGTGATAGTGGGGGGAACTATGCT.

To note about this clone: Gene names are mouse gene names. The read ends 4 residues before the CDR3 terminus; that terminus is restored from the germline J gene. V usage is TRBV13-3 and J usage is TRBJ2-1; 7 nucleotides line up with TRBD2. The germline V gene encodes CDR1 NNHDY and CDR2 SYVADS. The CDR3 covers 15 residues. V was pared by 4 bases and J by 1 base, with 5 bases of the junction left unmatched. CDR3 residues: CASSSDWENYAEQFF. The CDR3 bases that were read are TGTGCCAGCAGTTCCGACTGGGAGAACTATGCT.

To note about this clone: Mouse germline and gene names are used. The read halts 4 residues ahead of the CDR3 end, with the missing end drawn from the germline J gene. This sample also contains other DNA sequences that code for the same CDR3. V and J are TRBV5 and TRBJ2-5; 7 nucleotides match TRBD2. The CDR3 covers 15 residues. Germline loops: CDR1 LGHNA, CDR2 YNLKQL (reference sequence). V gave up 0 bases and J gave up 2 bases; unmatched junction bases: 2. Partial CDR3 DNA: TGTGCCAGCAGCCAAGAGGGGGGGACCCAAGAC. This translates into CASSQEGGTQD. The entire CDR3 reads CASSQEGGTQDTQYF.

Remarks on this clone: The listed genes are named as in mouse. The read stops 4 residues short of the end of the CDR3; the missing end is completed from the germline J gene. The chain couples TRBV31 to TRBJ2-1; D may be TRBD2 (6 bases). Per the germline V gene, CDR1 is GKSSPN and CDR2 is SITVG. Trimming stripped 5 bases from V and 2 bases from J, with 10 bases between. The CDR3 is made up of 13 amino acids. The CDR3 loop is CAWGWGYYAEQFF. The CDR3 DNA, read in part, is TGTGCCTGGGGCTGGGGTTACTATGCT. Drawing the rest from reference TRBV31 and TRBJ2-1, the complete variable domain is AQTIHQWPVAEIKAVGSPLSLGCTIKGKSSPNLYWYWQATGGTLQQLFYSITVGQVESVVQLNLSASRPKDDQFILSTEKLLLSHSGFYLCAWGWGYYAEQFFGPGTRLTVL.

A remark on this clone: The germline and genes are mouse ones. From the germline J gene comes the end of the CDR3, since the read stops 4 residues before it. The chain is built from TRBV19 and TRBJ2-1, with 9 bases identical to TRBD1. The CDR3 extends over 14 amino acids. J was trimmed by 6 bases and V by 4 bases; bases with no gene match: 5. CDR1 FNHDT and CDR2 SITEND come from the germline V gene (reference sequence). The CDR3 DNA, read in part, is TGTGCCAGCAGTTTACAGGGGGCTGGTGCT. Protein sequence: CASSLQGAGA. The entire CDR3 reads CASSLQGAGAEQFF.

Concerning this clone: Gene names follow the mouse nomenclature. The read stops 4 residues short of the end of the CDR3; the missing end is completed from the germline J gene. The chain has TRBV5 and TRBJ2-3; 9 nucleotides agree with TRBD1. The trim removed 0 bases at V and 0 bases at J, leaving 4 bases unmatched. The CDR3 is 17 amino acids. Germline V gene data show CDR1 as LGHNA and CDR2 as YNLKQL (reference sequence). CDR3 DNA (partial): TGTGCCAGCAGCCAAGATAACAGGGGGCCTAGTGCAGAA. Translating gives CASSQDNRGPSAE. The entire CDR3 reads CASSQDNRGPSAETLYF.

With respect to this clone: Gene names are mouse gene names. The sequenced CDR3 bases are TGTGCCAGCGGTGATGGGGACAGGGGGAACACCGGG. Encoded protein: CASGDGDRGNTG. In full, the CDR3 reads CASGDGDRGNTGQLYF. The V call is TRBV13-2, the J call TRBJ2-2, with TRBD1 identical over 11 bases. Sequencing ends 4 residues short of the CDR3 end; the germline J gene provides the rest. Germline V lookup: CDR1 NNHNN, CDR2 SYGAGS (reference sequence). The CDR3 is made up of 16 amino acids. With V trimmed by 0 bases and J by 2 bases, 0 bases remained unmatched.

This clone was recorded a few times. Genes and germline come from the mouse. Read data end 4 residues before the CDR3 end; the end is taken from the germline J gene. The chain employs TRBV31 and TRBJ2-5; D possibly corresponds to TRBD2 (6 bases). Germline V gene data show CDR1 as GKSSPN and CDR2 as SITVG. V was cut by 1 base and J by 0 bases, with 14 bases left in between. The CDR3 extends over 16 amino acids. The sequenced CDR3 bases are TGTGCCTGGAGTCCCCCGGGGGGTTTTAACCAAGAC. Translating it yields CAWSPPGGFNQD. The CDR3 as a whole reads CAWSPPGGFNQDTQYF.

This clone has a handful of counts. Gene names and germline refer to mouse. The CDR3 goes on 4 residues after the read ends, and that part is filled in from the germline J gene. The genes are TRBV3 and TRBJ2-5; 7 positions match TRBD1. The V and J ends lost 5 bases and 3 bases, in that order; junction bases with no gene match: 5. Germline CDR1 and CDR2: SNHLY and FYNGKV (reference sequence). The CDR3 spans 14 residues. CDR3 bases read: TGTGCCAGCAGCGACGGGACAGCACAAGAC. Amino acids: CASSDGTAQD. In full, the CDR3 reads CASSDGTAQDTQYF.

As concerns this clone: The gene names given are mouse names. The read gets to within 4 residues of the CDR3 end, and the germline J gene fills in the rest. The chain carries TRBV13-3 and TRBJ2-1; D is unclear. The CDR3 length is 13 residues. Trimming removed 1 base from V and 5 bases from J, with 7 bases in between. Germline CDR1 NNHDY, CDR2 SYVADS. The CDR3 sequence is CASSDSEDAEQFF. Partial CDR3 DNA: TGTGCCAGCAGTGATTCAGAAGATGCT.

There are a few counts of this clone. The genes are named according to mouse. From the germline J gene comes the end of the CDR3, since the read stops 3 residues before it. The rearrangement links TRBV17 to TRBJ1-6; the match to TRBD1 covers 10 bases. TRBJ1-6 is an open reading frame whose function is uncertain. Per germline, CDR1 MNHDT and CDR2 YYDKIL. The CDR3 loop spans 15 amino acids. V was clipped by 1 base and J by 9 bases; unmatched bases: 3. CDR3 DNA (partial): TGTGCTAGCAGTAGAGGGGACAGGGGAGGTTCGCCC. It encodes CASSRGDRGGSP. The whole CDR3 protein reads CASSRGDRGGSPLYF.

The sample holds a few counts of this clone. Gene and germline names: mouse. Coverage ceases 4 residues before the CDR3 finishes, and the germline J gene fills in the end. The rearrangement uses TRBV13-2 and TRBJ1-1, with 11 bases fitting TRBD1. The length of the CDR3 is 14 residues. Germline assignment: CDR1 NNHNN and CDR2 SYGAGS (reference sequence). The CDR3 bases that were read are TGTGCCAGCGGTGAGCCGGGACAGGGGGCA. It translates to CASGEPGQGA. The entire CDR3 is CASGEPGQGAEVFF.

This clone was observed a few times. These gene names are mouse names. The observed sequence ends 4 residues before the CDR3 terminus, with the missing tail filled in from the germline J gene. V usage is TRBV13-1 and J usage is TRBJ2-3; the match to TRBD2 covers 10 bases. Unmatched junction bases numbered 6, after V lost 2 bases and J lost 0 bases. CDR1 NSHNY and CDR2 SYGAGN come from the germline V gene. This CDR3 has 17 amino acids. The CDR3 reads CASSDVRDWGSAETLYF. The part of the CDR3 DNA that was read is TGTGCCAGCAGTGACGTCCGGGACTGGGGTAGTGCAGAA.

Details on this clone: Any gene name here is a mouse gene name. The read terminates 4 residues before the CDR3 end, so the remaining end is supplied by the germline J gene. The genes are TRBV17 and TRBJ2-3; the D gene is possibly TRBD2 (6 bases). CDR1 MNHDT and CDR2 YYDKIL come from the germline V gene. This CDR3 comprises 15 residues. The CDR3 sequence is CASSRGAGDGETLYF. The sequenced part of the CDR3 DNA is TGTGCTAGCAGTAGAGGGGCTGGGGATGGAGAA. The full variable domain, its missing parts supplied by reference TRBV17 and TRBJ2-3, is DTTVKQNPRYKLARVGKPVNLICSQTMNHDTMYWYQKKPNQAPKLLLFYYDKILNREADTFEKFQSSRPNNSFCSLYIGSAGLEYSAMYLCASSRGAGDGETLYFGSGTRLTVL.

This clone was counted a few times. The gene symbols are mouse symbols. The read halts 4 residues ahead of the CDR3 end, with the missing end drawn from the germline J gene. The identical CDR3 is also encoded by other nucleotide sequences in the sample. V usage is TRBV1 and J usage is TRBJ2-5; 8 positions match TRBD1. This CDR3 region has 14 residues. CDR1 and CDR2 from the germline V gene are NSQYPW and LRSPGD (reference sequence). Partial CDR3 DNA: TGCACCTGCAGTGCACAGGGGGCGCGGGAC. Translated, it gives CTCSAQGARD. The whole CDR3 reads CTCSAQGARDTQYF.

Notes on this clone: Gene names and germline match the mouse. The read comes to an end 3 residues before the CDR3 does, leaving the germline J gene to fill in the end. The chain is built from TRBV31 and TRBJ1-6, with 9 bases matching TRBD1. TRBJ1-6 is known as an ORF, though its function is uncertain. Trimming removed 5 bases from V and 2 bases from J; junction bases left unmatched: 4. The CDR3 runs 15 residues. Germline-derived CDR1 and CDR2 are GKSSPN and SITVG. The CDR3 here is CAWGGTGPYNSPLYF. CDR3 DNA, as far as it was read: TGTGCCTGGGGGGGGACAGGGCCCTATAATTCGCCC.

In regard to this clone: Any gene name here is a mouse gene name. The read gets to within 4 residues of the CDR3 end, and the germline J gene fills in the rest. Other DNA sequences in this specimen translate into the identical CDR3. The chain links TRBV13-3 to TRBJ2-4; no definite D call. CDR1 is NNHDY and CDR2 is SYVADS in the germline V gene. The CDR3 spans 13 residues. Trimming pared 5 bases from V and 0 bases from J, leaving 7 bases between. The CDR3 loop reads CASRQSSQNTLYF. CDR3 DNA, as far as it was read: TGTGCCAGCAGACAGAGTAGTCAAAAC.